This T cell receptor (beta chain) was captured in a study of T cells in women clearing cervical HPV infection. All donors had a single incident cervical HPV16 infection, not prevalent. TCRdb keeps only in-frame clones here, not all; method: immunoSEQ multiplex PCR. The clone table shows tens of thousands of clones, with the ten largest holding over 8.5%. Sequencing input: blood buffy coat. The sequence derives from a woman between 18 and 70 years old with a cervical HPV16 infection that either progressed to CIN3+ or cleared (not recorded which).

The CDR3 sequence: CSAPEPASGSYEQFF. Incomplete CDR3 DNA: TGCAGTGCTCCAGAGCCGGCTAGCGGGAGTTATGAG. The chain joins TRBV20-1 to TRBJ2-1, with TRBD2 matching 10 bases. Coverage ceases 3 residues before the CDR3 finishes, and the germline J gene fills in the end. CDR1 DFQATT and CDR2 SNEGSKA come from the germline V gene (reference sequence). With V trimmed by 5 bases and J by 8 bases, 12 bases remained unmatched. The CDR3 is made up of 15 amino acids.